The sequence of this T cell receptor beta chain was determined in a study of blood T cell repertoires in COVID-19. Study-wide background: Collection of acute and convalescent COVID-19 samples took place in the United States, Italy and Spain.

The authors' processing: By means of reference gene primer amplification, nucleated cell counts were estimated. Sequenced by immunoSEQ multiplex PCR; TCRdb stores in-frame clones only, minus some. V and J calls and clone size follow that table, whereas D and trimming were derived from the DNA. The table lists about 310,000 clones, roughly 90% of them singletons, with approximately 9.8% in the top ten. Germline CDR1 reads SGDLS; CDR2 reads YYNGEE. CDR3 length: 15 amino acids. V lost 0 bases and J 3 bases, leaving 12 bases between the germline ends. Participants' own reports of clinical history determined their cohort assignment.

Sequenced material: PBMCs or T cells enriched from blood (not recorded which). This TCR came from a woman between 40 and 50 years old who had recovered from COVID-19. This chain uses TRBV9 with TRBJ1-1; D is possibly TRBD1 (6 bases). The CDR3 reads CASSVGRGGHTEAFF. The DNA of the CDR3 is TGTGCCAGCAGCGTAGGGAGGGGGGGACACACTGAAGCTTTCTTT.